Below, 2 T cell receptor beta chains from the same sample are listed, as sequenced in a study of T-cell reconstitution after alpha-beta-depleted transplantation in children. Preparation of the TCRbeta library involved a method that used unique molecular identifiers. One entry per CDR3 protein results from TCRdb running MiXCR on the PCR reads. Of about 100,000 distinct CDR3 sequences detected, approximately 6.6% appear once; the ten largest clones hold around 23%. The specimen comprised PBMCs, mostly from graft donor cells, sampled 360 days after TCRalphabeta/CD19-depleted stem cell transplant. Source of these receptors: a male patient aged 2 to 10 who had a stem cell transplant for acute lymphoblastic leukemia, so the T cells may come from the graft donor.

This clonotype occurred many times. The rearrangement links TRBV27 to TRBJ2-2; D perhaps matches TRBD1 (5 bases). Trimming removed 6 bases from V and 1 base from J, with 12 bases in between. Germline CDR1 MNHEY, CDR2 SMNVEV (reference sequence). The CDR3 contains 15 residues. The CDR3 is CASRRNRLNTGELFF. The CDR3 region has the DNA TGTGCCAGCAGGAGGAACAGGTTGAACACCGGGGAGCTGTTTTTT.

A few counts support this clonotype. The CDR3 coding sequence is TGCAGCGTTGCCATACGTCCTCCTCCCTATGACGAGCAGTACTTC. Translating it yields CSVAIRPPPYDEQYF. The rearrangement uses TRBV29-1 and TRBJ2-7, with D uncertain. From germline, CDR1 is SQVTM and CDR2 ANQGSEA. The germline V and J ends were trimmed by 4 bases and 5 bases, with 21 bases remaining between them. This CDR3 has 15 residues.